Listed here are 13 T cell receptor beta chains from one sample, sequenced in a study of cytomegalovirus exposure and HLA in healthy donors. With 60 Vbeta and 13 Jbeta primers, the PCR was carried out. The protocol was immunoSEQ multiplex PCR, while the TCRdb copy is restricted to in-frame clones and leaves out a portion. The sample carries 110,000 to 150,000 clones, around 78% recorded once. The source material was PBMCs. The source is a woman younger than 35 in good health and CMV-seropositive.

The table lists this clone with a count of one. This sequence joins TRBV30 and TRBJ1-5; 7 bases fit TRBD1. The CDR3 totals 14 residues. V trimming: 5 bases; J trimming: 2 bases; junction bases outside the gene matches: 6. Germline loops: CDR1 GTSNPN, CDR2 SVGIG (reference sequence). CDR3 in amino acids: CAWGKTGGNQPQHF. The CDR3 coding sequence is TGTGCCTGGGGGAAAACAGGGGGCAATCAGCCCCAGCATTTT. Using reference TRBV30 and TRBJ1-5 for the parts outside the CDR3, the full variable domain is SQTIHQWPATLVQPVGSPLSLECTVEGTSNPNLYWYRQAAGRGLQLLFYSVGIGQISSEVPQNLSASRPQDRQFILSSKKLLLSDSGFYLCAWGKTGGNQPQHFGDGTRLSIL.

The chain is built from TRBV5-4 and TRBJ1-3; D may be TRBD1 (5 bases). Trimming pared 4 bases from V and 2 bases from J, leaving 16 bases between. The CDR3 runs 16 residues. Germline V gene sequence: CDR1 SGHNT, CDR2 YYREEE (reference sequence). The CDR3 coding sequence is TGTGCCAGCAGCCAAATCGGACAAGGAACTGGAAACACCATATATTTT. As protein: CASSQIGQGTGNTIYF.

CDR3 amino acids: CAISATGQPGNTIYF. The DNA of the CDR3 is TGTGCCATCAGCGCTACGGGACAGCCTGGAAACACCATATATTTT. This chain joins TRBV10-3 and TRBJ1-3, with 7 bases aligning to TRBD1. The ends lost 6 bases at V and 2 bases at J; junction bases unmatched: 7. CDR3 length: 15 amino acids. Germline CDR1 reads ENHRY; CDR2 reads SYGVKD.

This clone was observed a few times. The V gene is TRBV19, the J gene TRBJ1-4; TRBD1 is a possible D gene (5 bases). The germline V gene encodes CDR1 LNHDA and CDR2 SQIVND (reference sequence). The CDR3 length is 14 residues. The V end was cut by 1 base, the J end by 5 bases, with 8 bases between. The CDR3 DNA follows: TGTGCCAGTAGTATAGGTCGACAGAATGAAAAACTGTTTTTT. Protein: CASSIGRQNEKLFF.

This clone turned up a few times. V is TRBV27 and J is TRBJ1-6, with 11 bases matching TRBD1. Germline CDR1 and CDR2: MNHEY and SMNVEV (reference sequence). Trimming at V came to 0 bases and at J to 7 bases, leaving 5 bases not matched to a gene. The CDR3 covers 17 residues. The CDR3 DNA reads TGTGCCAGCAGTTTATCGCGGGGACAGGGGGGCAATTCACCCCTCCACTTT. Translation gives CASSLSRGQGGNSPLHF.

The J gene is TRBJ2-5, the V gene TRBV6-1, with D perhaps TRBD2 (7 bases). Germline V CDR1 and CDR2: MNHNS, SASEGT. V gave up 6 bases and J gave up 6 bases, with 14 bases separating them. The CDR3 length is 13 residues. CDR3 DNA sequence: TGTGCCAGCAGGTCTGGGGGGGCCCAGACCCAGTACTTC. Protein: CASRSGGAQTQYF.

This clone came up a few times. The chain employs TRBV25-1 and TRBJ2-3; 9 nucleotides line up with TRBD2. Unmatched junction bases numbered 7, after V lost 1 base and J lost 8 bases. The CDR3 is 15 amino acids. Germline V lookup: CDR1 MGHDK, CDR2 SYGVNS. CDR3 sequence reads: CASSEWGGGASTQYF. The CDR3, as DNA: TGTGCCAGCAGTGAATGGGGCGGGGGGGCCTCTACGCAGTATTTT. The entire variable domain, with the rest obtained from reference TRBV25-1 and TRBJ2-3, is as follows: EADIYQTPRYLVIGTGKKITLECSQTMGHDKMYWYQQDPGMELHLIHYSYGVNSTEKGDLSSESTVSRIRTEHFPLTLESARPSHTSQYLCASSEWGGGASTQYFGPGTRLTVL.

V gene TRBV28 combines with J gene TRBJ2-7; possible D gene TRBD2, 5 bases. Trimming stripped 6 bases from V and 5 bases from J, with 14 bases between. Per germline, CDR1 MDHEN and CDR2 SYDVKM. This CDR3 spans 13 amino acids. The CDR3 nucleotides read TGTGCCAGCAGCCGAGCTAGCCTCGACGAGCAGTACTTC. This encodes CASSRASLDEQYF.

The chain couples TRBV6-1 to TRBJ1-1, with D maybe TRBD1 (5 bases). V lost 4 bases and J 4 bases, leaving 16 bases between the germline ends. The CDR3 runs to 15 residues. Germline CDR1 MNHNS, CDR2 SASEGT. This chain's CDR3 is CASSVTQGFVTEAFF. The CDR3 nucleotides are TGTGCCAGCAGTGTGACCCAGGGATTTGTCACTGAAGCTTTCTTT.

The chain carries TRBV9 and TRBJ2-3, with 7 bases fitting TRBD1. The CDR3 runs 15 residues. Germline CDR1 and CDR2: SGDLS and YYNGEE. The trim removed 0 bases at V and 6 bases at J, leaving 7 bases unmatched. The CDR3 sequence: CASSVGQGVMDTQYF. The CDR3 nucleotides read TGTGCCAGCAGCGTAGGGCAGGGGGTGATGGATACGCAGTATTTT.

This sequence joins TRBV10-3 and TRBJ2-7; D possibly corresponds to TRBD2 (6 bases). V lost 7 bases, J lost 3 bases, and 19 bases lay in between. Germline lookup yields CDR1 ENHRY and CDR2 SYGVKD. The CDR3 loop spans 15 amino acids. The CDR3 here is CAITSRRGNNYEQYF. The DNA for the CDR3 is TGTGCCATCACCTCCCGGAGGGGAAATAACTACGAGCAGTACTTC.

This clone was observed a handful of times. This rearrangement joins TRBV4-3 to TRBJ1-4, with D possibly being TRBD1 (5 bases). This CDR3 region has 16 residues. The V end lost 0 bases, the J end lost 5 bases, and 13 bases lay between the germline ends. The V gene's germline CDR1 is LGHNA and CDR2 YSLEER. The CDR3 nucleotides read TGCGCCAGCAGCCAAGACGGGCAGGGCTTAAATGAAAAACTGTTTTTT. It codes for CASSQDGQGLNEKLFF.

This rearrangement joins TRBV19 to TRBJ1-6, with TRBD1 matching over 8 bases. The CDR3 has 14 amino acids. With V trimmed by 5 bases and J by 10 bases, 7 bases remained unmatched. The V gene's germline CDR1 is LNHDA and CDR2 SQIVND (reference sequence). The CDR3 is CASSFGQGGSPLHF. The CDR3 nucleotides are TGTGCCAGTAGTTTCGGACAGGGCGGATCACCCCTCCACTTT. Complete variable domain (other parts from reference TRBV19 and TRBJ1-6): DGGITQSPKYLFRKEGQNVTLSCEQNLNHDAMYWYRQDPGQGLRLIYYSQIVNDFQKGDIAEGYSVSREKKESFPLTVTSAQKNPTAFYLCASSFGQGGSPLHFGNGTRLTVT.